This TCR beta chain derives from a study of technical replicates of blood from several donors. Trimming at V came to 1 base and at J to 5 bases, leaving 8 bases not matched to a gene. This CDR3 comprises 16 residues. From germline, CDR1 is MGHRA and CDR2 YSYEKL. Only in-frame clones appear in the TCRdb table, and some are missing; sequencing was by immunoSEQ multiplex PCR. Here the sample spans some 14,000 clones, around 82% being singletons. The chain employs TRBV4-1 and TRBJ2-5, with TRBD1 matching 9 bases. Sequenced input: PBMCs. This sequence was found in a human donor in good health. The CDR3 DNA reads TGCGCCAGCAGCCAAGCCGGGACAGGGATATGGGAGACCCAGTACTTC. Its translation: CASSQAGTGIWETQYF.